This TCR beta chain was captured in a study of identical twins. A single record per CDR3 protein comes from TCRdb applying MiXCR to the 5' RACE reads. The table lists 450,000 to 500,000 distinct CDR3 sequences, approximately 15% of them singletons. There are many counts of this clonotype. The CDR3 runs 13 residues. Between the trimmed V and J ends, which lost 1 base and 6 bases, there was a span of 6 bases. Germline assignment: CDR1 SGHTA and CDR2 FQGNSA. This sample also belongs to another study, concerning yellow fever vaccine responses in identical twins.

The chain links TRBV7-2 to TRBJ2-2, with D perhaps TRBD1 (5 bases). The source of this sequence is a woman aged 18 to 35 in good health. Sequencing used CD4+ T cells sorted from blood. CDR3 amino acids: CASSLEGSGELFF. As DNA, the CDR3 is TGTGCCAGCAGCTTAGAGGGGTCCGGGGAGCTGTTTTTT.